A selection of T cell receptor beta chains follows, all from one sample in a study of blood T cell repertoires in COVID-19. Method: immunoSEQ multiplex PCR; TCRdb's copy keeps in-frame clones and lacks some. The sample consists of a few hundred thousand clones, roughly 88% of them appearing once. Sequencing was performed on PBMCs or T cells enriched from blood (not recorded which). The receptors were gathered from a man in his thirties or forties who had recovered from COVID-19. Both conserved end residues are part of each CDR3. The D gene is left open where the match is weak. Clone sizes are given selectively: once, few, many, or a class where the clone is expanded.

clone_size j_call d_call v_call cdr3_nt cdr3_aa
- TRBJ2-1 - TRBV7-3 TGTGCCAGCAGCTTATCCCCCCGCGGGCGTGGCTACAATGAGCAGTTCTTC CASSLSPRGRGYNEQFF
- TRBJ1-4 - TRBV7-2 TGTGCCAGCACCCCTCCAGGGGATGAAAAACTGTTTTTT CASTPPGDEKLFF
- TRBJ1-2 TRBD1 TRBV9 TGTGCCAGCAGCGCCACAGGGACAGCTCTTTCCTATGGCTACACCTTC CASSATGTALSYGYTF
- TRBJ2-3 - TRBV6-5 TGTGCCAGCAGAGCGCAGGGGTCTGGCACAGATACGCAGTATTTT CASRAQGSGTDTQYF
- TRBJ1-4 - TRBV18 TGTGCCAGCTCACCATGGGGGGGCCAGGAAAAACTGTTTTTT CASSPWGGQEKLFF
- TRBJ2-3 TRBD2 TRBV4-1 TGCGCCAGCAGCCAAGAGCGGGGGGGCCCAGATACGCAGTATTTT CASSQERGGPDTQYF
- TRBJ2-6 - TRBV6-5 TGTGCCAGCAGTTACTCGAGTTCAGGGGCCAACGTCCTGACTTTC CASSYSSSGANVLTF
- TRBJ2-3 - TRBV7-9 TGTGCCAGCAGCTTAGGGTCTAGTCTTGATACAGATACGCAGTATTTT CASSLGSSLDTDTQYF
once TRBJ2-3 TRBD1 TRBV5-1 TGCGCCAGCAGCACCTTCACAGGGGGCTTGGGCACAGATACGCAGTATTTT CASSTFTGGLGTDTQYF
- TRBJ1-5 - TRBV10-3 TGTGCCATCAGTGAGTCTTACGGGTTTGGGAGCAATCAGCCCCAGCATTTT CAISESYGFGSNQPQHF
- TRBJ1-4 - TRBV7-9 TGTGCCAGCAGCTCCGGACAGTCTCGGGAAAAACTGTTTTTT CASSSGQSREKLFF
once TRBJ1-2 - TRBV24-1 TGTGCCACCAGTGACCGAGGACAGAGCAGCTACACCTTC CATSDRGQSSYTF
- TRBJ2-3 TRBD2 TRBV11-2 TGTGCCAGCAGCGCATTAGCGGGGCGGAGCACAGATACGCAGTATTTT CASSALAGRSTDTQYF
- TRBJ2-7 - TRBV10-3 TGTGCCATCAGTGGCGACGAGCAGTACTTC CAISGDEQYF
- TRBJ2-4 TRBD2 TRBV6-2/TRBV6-3 TGTGCCAGCAGTTATTCTAGCGGGGGGTTAATTGCCAAAAACATTCAGTACTTC CASSYSSGGLIAKNIQYF
- TRBJ2-2 - TRBV6-2/TRBV6-3 TGTGCCAGCAGTTACAACGGGGTCTGGGAGCTGTTTTTT CASSYNGVWELFF
- TRBJ2-3 TRBD2 TRBV4-3 TGCGCCAGCAGCCAAGATCTTTATAGCGGGGGGGCGGATACGCAGTATTTT CASSQDLYSGGADTQYF
- TRBJ2-1 TRBD1 TRBV2 TGTGCCAGCAGGGACAGGGGGGGCCACAATGAGCAGTTCTTC CASRDRGGHNEQFF
- TRBJ2-7 - TRBV2 TGTGCCAGCAGTGATGGGCAGAGAAGCTCCTACGAGCAGTACTTC CASSDGQRSSYEQYF
once TRBJ1-2 - TRBV7-2 TGTGCCAGCAGCTTAATACAGGGAGTCAACTATGGCTACACCTTC CASSLIQGVNYGYTF
- TRBJ2-3 TRBD1 TRBV18 TGTGCCAGCTCTGGGACAGGGGCAGATACGCAGTATTTT CASSGTGADTQYF
- TRBJ1-1 TRBD1 TRBV7-9 TGTGCCAGCAGCTCCACCATGGGGGGACAGGGAGGGACTGAAGCTTTCTTT CASSSTMGGQGGTEAFF
- TRBJ2-5 - TRBV2 TGTGCCAGCAGAACAGGCGGAGAGACCCAGTACTTC CASRTGGETQYF
- TRBJ1-2 TRBD1 TRBV27 TGTGCCAGCAGCACTGCAGGGGGAGGCGGTGGCTACACCTTC CASSTAGGGGGYTF
- TRBJ2-2 TRBD1 TRBV5-5 TGTGCCAGCAGCGTAAAGACAGGGGATCACACCGGGGAGCTGTTTTTT CASSVKTGDHTGELFF
- TRBJ2-5 TRBD1 TRBV5-8 TGTGCCAGCAGCTTGTTGGGACAGGGTATAGAGACCCAGTACTTC CASSLLGQGIETQYF
once TRBJ1-3 - TRBV2 TGTGCCAGCTCGTCTGCTGGAAACACCATATATTTT CASSSAGNTIYF
- TRBJ2-2 - TRBV6-5 TGTGCCAGCTTAGGGAATAGGGACATTTCCGGGGAGCTGTTTTTT CASLGNRDISGELFF
few TRBJ1-4 - TRBV21-1 TGTGCCAGCAGCAACGGACGGGACAGTAATGAAAAACTGTTTTTT CASSNGRDSNEKLFF
- TRBJ1-1 - TRBV18 TGTGCCAGCTCACCCCTACGGGGGGAATACACTGAAGCTTTCTTT CASSPLRGEYTEAFF
- TRBJ2-3 - TRBV7-3 TGTGCCAGCAGCTTAACGGGGGGGCCAAACACAGATACGCAGTATTTT CASSLTGGPNTDTQYF
- TRBJ1-2 TRBD1 TRBV7-9 TGTGCCAGCAGCTGGACCGGGACAGGGGACTATGGCTACACCTTC CASSWTGTGDYGYTF
- TRBJ2-7 TRBD2 TRBV5-1 TGCGCCAGCAGCAGAGCTAGCGGGGTATCGTCCTACGAGCAGTACTTC CASSRASGVSSYEQYF
- TRBJ1-5 - TRBV6-2/TRBV6-3 TGTGCCAGCAGTTTCCGGGGGAAGCCCCAGCATTTT CASSFRGKPQHF
- TRBJ1-1 TRBD1 TRBV3-1/TRBV3-2 TGTGCCAGCAGCCAAGAGGACAGGGAAACTGAAGCTTTCTTT CASSQEDRETEAFF
- TRBJ1-6 TRBD1 TRBV5-4 TGTGCCAGCAGCTCGACATCCGGGACAGTAAATTCACCCCTCCACTTT CASSSTSGTVNSPLHF
- TRBJ1-2 TRBD1 TRBV6-6 TGTGCCAGCAGTTATGAGACAGGGTTCGACTATGGCTACACCTTC CASSYETGFDYGYTF
- TRBJ2-5 - TRBV14 TGTGCCAGCAGCCAAGATAGTGGACACGGGGAGACCCAGTACTTC CASSQDSGHGETQYF
- TRBJ1-1 - TRBV18 TGTGCCAGCTCACCAGTAGGGAGGGACCCTGAAGCTTTCTTT CASSPVGRDPEAFF
once TRBJ2-1 TRBD2 TRBV20-1 TGCAGTGCTAGTGGGACTAGCGGGGGTGGTCGCAATGAGCAGTTCTTC CSASGTSGGGRNEQFF